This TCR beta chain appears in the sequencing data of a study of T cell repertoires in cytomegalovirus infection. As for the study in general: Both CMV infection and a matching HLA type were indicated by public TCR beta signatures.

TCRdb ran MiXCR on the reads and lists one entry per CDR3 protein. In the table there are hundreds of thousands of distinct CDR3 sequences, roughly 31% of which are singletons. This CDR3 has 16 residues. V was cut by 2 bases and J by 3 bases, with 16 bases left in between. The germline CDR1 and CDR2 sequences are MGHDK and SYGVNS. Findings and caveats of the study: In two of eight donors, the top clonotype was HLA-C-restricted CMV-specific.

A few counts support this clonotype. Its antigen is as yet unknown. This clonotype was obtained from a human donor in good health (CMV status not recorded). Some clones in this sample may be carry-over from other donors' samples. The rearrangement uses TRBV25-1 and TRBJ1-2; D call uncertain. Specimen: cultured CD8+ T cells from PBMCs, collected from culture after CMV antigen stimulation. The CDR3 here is CASSEGGLKRDYGYTF. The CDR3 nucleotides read TGTGCCAGCAGTGAAGGAGGACTCAAGAGGGACTATGGCTACACCTTC.